The rows below give T cell receptor beta chains drawn from one sample of a study of T cell responses to AZD1222 COVID-19 vaccine. TCRdb keeps only in-frame clones here, not all; method: immunoSEQ multiplex PCR. The sample has about 100,000 clones, more than 85% seen once. The sample in question was peripheral blood, obtained on day 0 of AZD1222 vaccination. These receptors were collected from an adult in good health. CDR3s include the opening cysteine and the closing phenylalanine or tryptophan. Fields, in order: clone size, V gene, D gene, J gene, CDR3 protein, CDR3 DNA. D genes are given only for firm matches. Size tells how often a clone was seen (once, few, many) or the class of an expanded clone, and some rows leave it out.

clone_size: NA
v_call: TRBV4-1
d_call: NA
j_call: TRBJ2-3
cdr3_aa: CASSPRTGTDTQYF
cdr3_nt: TGCGCCAGCAGCCCTCGGACTGGCACAGATACGCAGTATTTT

clone_size: NA
v_call: TRBV4-1
d_call: NA
j_call: TRBJ1-1
cdr3_aa: CASSQGRGGRTEAFF
cdr3_nt: TGCGCCAGCAGCCAAGGAAGGGGGGGCAGGACTGAAGCTTTCTTT

clone_size: NA
v_call: TRBV7-7
d_call: TRBD2
j_call: TRBJ2-5
cdr3_aa: CASSLSGTMAETQYF
cdr3_nt: TGTGCTAGCAGCCTGAGCGGGACTATGGCAGAGACCCAGTACTTC

clone_size: NA
v_call: TRBV6-5
d_call: TRBD2
j_call: TRBJ2-7
cdr3_aa: CASRPSGRFRYEQYF
cdr3_nt: TGTGCCAGCAGACCTAGCGGGAGGTTTCGATACGAGCAGTACTTC

clone_size: NA
v_call: TRBV13
d_call: TRBD1
j_call: TRBJ2-7
cdr3_aa: CASSRTGGSYEQYF
cdr3_nt: TGTGCCAGCAGCCGGACAGGGGGCTCCTACGAGCAGTACTTC

clone_size: NA
v_call: TRBV5-4
d_call: TRBD1
j_call: TRBJ2-2
cdr3_aa: CATGQDANTGELFF
cdr3_nt: TGTGCCACTGGACAGGACGCGAACACCGGGGAGCTGTTTTTT

clone_size: NA
v_call: TRBV5-6
d_call: NA
j_call: TRBJ1-2
cdr3_aa: CASSLATGVGYTF
cdr3_nt: TGTGCCAGCAGCTTGGCCACGGGGGTTGGCTACACCTTC

clone_size: once
v_call: TRBV6-6
d_call: TRBD1
j_call: TRBJ1-2
cdr3_aa: CASSFTPGTGYDGYTF
cdr3_nt: TGTGCCAGCAGTTTTACCCCCGGGACAGGGTATGATGGCTACACCTTC

clone_size: NA
v_call: TRBV5-6
d_call: TRBD1
j_call: TRBJ2-6
cdr3_aa: CASSSTTGISSGANVLTF
cdr3_nt: TGTGCCAGCAGCTCCACGACAGGGATCTCGTCTGGGGCCAACGTCCTGACTTTC

clone_size: NA
v_call: TRBV24-1
d_call: TRBD1
j_call: TRBJ2-2
cdr3_aa: CATSDFGDRNTGELFF
cdr3_nt: TGTGCCACCAGTGATTTTGGGGACAGGAACACCGGGGAGCTGTTTTTT

clone_size: NA
v_call: TRBV7-8
d_call: TRBD1
j_call: TRBJ1-5
cdr3_aa: CASSLAGTGVEPQHF
cdr3_nt: TGTGCCAGCAGCTTAGCGGGGACAGGGGTCGAGCCCCAGCATTTT

clone_size: once
v_call: TRBV29-1
d_call: NA
j_call: TRBJ2-7
cdr3_aa: CSVNRVGSYEQYF
cdr3_nt: TGCAGCGTTAACCGCGTAGGAAGTTACGAGCAGTACTTC

clone_size: NA
v_call: TRBV6-2/TRBV6-3
d_call: TRBD2
j_call: TRBJ2-7
cdr3_aa: CASSYSRRGLARMAYEQYF
cdr3_nt: TGTGCCAGCAGTTACTCGCGTCGAGGACTAGCGCGAATGGCCTACGAGCAGTACTTC

clone_size: NA
v_call: TRBV29-1
d_call: NA
j_call: TRBJ1-3
cdr3_aa: CSVAGGAISGNTIYF
cdr3_nt: TGCAGCGTTGCCGGGGGGGCAATCTCTGGAAACACCATATATTTT

clone_size: NA
v_call: TRBV18
d_call: TRBD2
j_call: TRBJ2-7
cdr3_aa: CASSLGTSGFSYEQYF
cdr3_nt: TGTGCCAGCTCGCTTGGGACTAGCGGGTTCTCCTACGAGCAGTACTTC

clone_size: NA
v_call: TRBV21-1
d_call: NA
j_call: TRBJ2-6
cdr3_aa: CASSDRLFSGANVLTF
cdr3_nt: TGTGCCAGCAGCGATCGACTGTTCTCTGGGGCCAACGTCCTGACTTTC

clone_size: NA
v_call: TRBV20-1
d_call: NA
j_call: TRBJ2-7
cdr3_aa: CSASRREQYF
cdr3_nt: TGCAGTGCTAGCCGGAGGGAGCAGTACTTC

clone_size: NA
v_call: TRBV19
d_call: TRBD1
j_call: TRBJ2-3
cdr3_aa: CASSMDRGLSTDTQYF
cdr3_nt: TGTGCCAGTAGTATGGACAGGGGCCTAAGCACAGATACGCAGTATTTT

clone_size: NA
v_call: TRBV28
d_call: NA
j_call: TRBJ1-1
cdr3_aa: CASSFGANTEAFF
cdr3_nt: TGTGCCAGCAGTTTCGGCGCGAACACTGAAGCTTTCTTT

clone_size: NA
v_call: TRBV6-5
d_call: TRBD1
j_call: TRBJ1-2
cdr3_aa: CASRAQGADGYTF
cdr3_nt: TGTGCCAGCAGGGCACAGGGGGCTGATGGCTACACCTTC

clone_size: NA
v_call: TRBV18
d_call: NA
j_call: TRBJ2-3
cdr3_aa: CASSPQAADTQYF
cdr3_nt: TGTGCCAGCTCACCACAGGCGGCAGATACGCAGTATTTT

clone_size: NA
v_call: TRBV6-2/TRBV6-3
d_call: NA
j_call: TRBJ1-1
cdr3_aa: CASSYSLGKRWEGNTEAFF
cdr3_nt: TGTGCCAGCAGTTACTCGCTCGGTAAACGATGGGAAGGAAACACTGAAGCTTTCTTT

clone_size: NA
v_call: TRBV28
d_call: NA
j_call: TRBJ2-7
cdr3_aa: CASSLPDYEQYF
cdr3_nt: TGTGCCAGCAGTTTACCCGACTACGAGCAGTACTTC

clone_size: NA
v_call: TRBV3-1/TRBV3-2
d_call: TRBD2
j_call: TRBJ2-1
cdr3_aa: CASSQEALLAGKQFF
cdr3_nt: TGTGCCAGCAGCCAAGAGGCCTTGCTAGCGGGAAAGCAGTTCTTC

clone_size: once
v_call: TRBV11-2
d_call: NA
j_call: TRBJ2-3
cdr3_aa: CASSRGHTDTQYF
cdr3_nt: TGTGCCAGCAGCCGGGGACACACAGATACGCAGTATTTT

clone_size: NA
v_call: TRBV5-1
d_call: NA
j_call: TRBJ2-3
cdr3_aa: CASRMVPESTDTQYF
cdr3_nt: TGCGCCAGCAGGATGGTACCAGAAAGCACAGATACGCAGTATTTT

clone_size: NA
v_call: TRBV21-1
d_call: NA
j_call: TRBJ2-5
cdr3_aa: CASSHSRDRALETQYF
cdr3_nt: TGTGCCAGCAGCCACAGCCGGGACAGGGCGTTGGAGACCCAGTACTTC

clone_size: NA
v_call: TRBV6-1
d_call: NA
j_call: TRBJ2-2
cdr3_aa: CASSDLTGQNTGELFF
cdr3_nt: TGTGCCAGCAGTGACCTCACGGGACAGAACACCGGGGAGCTGTTTTTT

clone_size: NA
v_call: TRBV6-5
d_call: NA
j_call: TRBJ2-5
cdr3_aa: CASSYGAGTQYF
cdr3_nt: TGTGCCAGCAGTTACGGGGCGGGGACCCAGTACTTC

clone_size: NA
v_call: TRBV27
d_call: NA
j_call: TRBJ2-2
cdr3_aa: CASSTGRDTGELFF
cdr3_nt: TGTGCCAGCAGCACAGGGAGGGACACCGGGGAGCTGTTTTTT

clone_size: NA
v_call: TRBV19
d_call: NA
j_call: TRBJ1-5
cdr3_aa: CASSLRQDNQPQHF
cdr3_nt: TGTGCCAGTAGTCTTCGACAGGACAATCAGCCCCAGCATTTT

clone_size: NA
v_call: TRBV2
d_call: NA
j_call: TRBJ2-7
cdr3_aa: CASSGDNSYEQYF
cdr3_nt: TGTGCCAGCAGTGGGGACAACTCCTACGAGCAGTACTTC

clone_size: NA
v_call: TRBV18
d_call: NA
j_call: TRBJ1-3
cdr3_aa: CASSVDGTGNTIYF
cdr3_nt: TGTGCCAGCTCAGTCGACGGGACAGGAAACACCATATATTTT

clone_size: NA
v_call: TRBV5-1
d_call: TRBD1
j_call: TRBJ1-5
cdr3_aa: CASSSGTGINQPQHF
cdr3_nt: TGCGCCAGCAGCTCAGGGACAGGGATCAATCAGCCCCAGCATTTT

clone_size: NA
v_call: TRBV2
d_call: NA
j_call: TRBJ2-5
cdr3_aa: CASSDGNTQETQYF
cdr3_nt: TGTGCCAGCAGTGACGGCAATACCCAAGAGACCCAGTACTTC

clone_size: NA
v_call: TRBV7-9
d_call: NA
j_call: TRBJ2-2
cdr3_aa: CASSPRANTGELFF
cdr3_nt: TGTGCCAGCAGCCCTAGGGCGAACACCGGGGAGCTGTTTTTT

clone_size: NA
v_call: TRBV3-1/TRBV3-2
d_call: NA
j_call: TRBJ2-1
cdr3_aa: CASSPNRDNEQFF
cdr3_nt: TGTGCCAGCAGCCCGAACAGGGACAATGAGCAGTTCTTC

clone_size: NA
v_call: TRBV5-6
d_call: NA
j_call: TRBJ2-1
cdr3_aa: CASSQPLRNSPLHEQFF
cdr3_nt: TGTGCCAGCAGCCAACCCCTGCGCAATTCCCCTTTACATGAGCAGTTCTTC

clone_size: NA
v_call: TRBV6-5
d_call: NA
j_call: TRBJ2-5
cdr3_aa: CASRAVQETQYF
cdr3_nt: TGTGCCAGCCGGGCGGTACAAGAGACCCAGTACTTC

clone_size: NA
v_call: TRBV7-2
d_call: NA
j_call: TRBJ2-7
cdr3_aa: CASSQSPYVPYEQYF
cdr3_nt: TGTGCCAGCAGTCAGTCCCCGTACGTCCCCTACGAGCAGTACTTC

clone_size: NA
v_call: TRBV6-6
d_call: NA
j_call: TRBJ1-1
cdr3_aa: CASRGVAGTEAFF
cdr3_nt: TGTGCCAGCCGTGGGGTGGCGGGCACTGAAGCTTTCTTT

clone_size: few
v_call: TRBV5-1
d_call: NA
j_call: TRBJ2-7
cdr3_aa: CASSLGLPGYEQYF
cdr3_nt: TGCGCCAGCAGCTTGGGACTACCAGGCTACGAGCAGTACTTC

clone_size: NA
v_call: TRBV2
d_call: TRBD2
j_call: TRBJ2-1
cdr3_aa: CASSEGGYNEQFF
cdr3_nt: TGTGCCAGCAGTGAGGGGGGGTACAATGAGCAGTTCTTC

clone_size: NA
v_call: TRBV9
d_call: TRBD1
j_call: TRBJ1-1
cdr3_aa: CASSPRQGLTEAFF
cdr3_nt: TGTGCCAGCAGCCCCCGACAGGGTTTGACTGAAGCTTTCTTT

clone_size: NA
v_call: TRBV5-1
d_call: TRBD2
j_call: TRBJ2-7
cdr3_aa: CASSWRLAGTYEQYF
cdr3_nt: TGCGCCAGCAGCTGGAGACTAGCGGGGACCTACGAGCAGTACTTC

clone_size: NA
v_call: TRBV7-2
d_call: NA
j_call: TRBJ1-3
cdr3_aa: CASSRFDVFASGNTIYF
cdr3_nt: TGTGCCAGCAGCCGGTTTGACGTTTTTGCCTCTGGAAACACCATATATTTT

clone_size: NA
v_call: TRBV7-3
d_call: NA
j_call: TRBJ1-6
cdr3_aa: CASSLDGGGSPLHF
cdr3_nt: TGTGCCAGCAGCTTAGATGGGGGAGGCTCACCCCTCCACTTT